This note documents a single T cell receptor beta chain sequence. The germline CDR1 and CDR2 sequences are MDHEN and SYDVKM. CDR3 length equals 14 residues. The ends were cut back, 6 bases at V and 8 bases at J, with 14 bases in the middle. This sample is drawn from a study of Ad26.COV2.S vaccination and SARS-CoV-2 variants. TCRdb's table, derived via immunoSEQ multiplex PCR, lists solely in-frame clones and lacks some. Among 150,000 to 200,000 clones, roughly 85% were seen once, and the ten largest hold 5% to 7%. The sequenced sample was peripheral blood, obtained after recovery from COVID-19. The receptor was isolated from a human donor who had recovered from COVID-19. The chain has TRBV28 and TRBJ1-6, with no clear D. CDR3 in amino acids: CASSLVQSDSPLHF. The DNA of the CDR3 is TGTGCCAGCAGCCTGGTGCAGTCAGATTCACCCCTCCACTTT.